These 21 T cell receptor beta chains share one sample of origin, sequenced in a study of technical replicates of blood from a handful of donors (dated by TCRdb to 2017 to 2019). Receptor amplification or capture employed the immunoSEQ multiplex PCR assay. TCRdb's version of the immuneACCESS table is confined to in-frame rearrangements and falls short of the full clone set. An unresolved V gene accounts for under half of the shortfall where checked; the remainder is of unknown origin. This sample has around 72,000 clones in its table, and less than 99% of those were observed once. Of the sample, around 0.22% is held by the ten largest clones. The sample was T cells isolated from PBMCs. All receptors derive from a human donor in good health.

V usage is TRBV30 and J usage is TRBJ2-2; 10 nucleotides match TRBD2. From germline, CDR1 is GTSNPN and CDR2 SVGIG (reference sequence). The CDR3 has 15 amino acids. After removal of 7 bases from V and 5 bases from J, the junction contained 10 bases not matched to a gene. CDR3 sequence (DNA): TGTGCCTCCCAGCCGGGACTAGCGATTACCGGGGAGCTGTTTTTT. It encodes CASQPGLAITGELFF.

The chain is built from TRBV5-1 and TRBJ2-7, with 9 bases identical to TRBD2. V lost 0 bases to trimming and J lost 6 bases; unmatched junction nucleotides: 13. Germline CDR1 reads SGHRS; CDR2 reads YFSETQ. The CDR3 length is 17 residues. Written as DNA, the CDR3 is TGCGCCAGCAGCTTGGTCGCTATGGCGGGAGGGCCGTTCGAGCAGTACTTC. As protein: CASSLVAMAGGPFEQYF.

This sequence joins TRBV6-5 and TRBJ1-5; a possible D gene is TRBD1 (5 bases). V was cut by 9 bases and J by 1 base, with 10 bases left in between. Germline CDR1 is MNHEY and CDR2 is SVGAGI. CDR3 size: 13 residues. The CDR3 sequence is CASRGGSNQPQHF. The DNA for the CDR3 is TGTGCCAGTCGGGGGGGGAGCAATCAGCCCCAGCATTTT.

This clone was seen a single time. The chain has TRBV9 and TRBJ2-5; 8 bases agree with TRBD1. After removal of 2 bases from V and 4 bases from J, the junction contained 7 bases not matched to a gene. The CDR3 loop spans 15 amino acids. Germline assignment: CDR1 SGDLS and CDR2 YYNGEE. This chain's CDR3 is CASSVGQGAAETQYF. The DNA of the CDR3 is TGTGCCAGCAGCGTTGGACAGGGAGCGGCAGAGACCCAGTACTTC.

The chain links TRBV19 to TRBJ1-2; 9 bases fit TRBD1. In germline, CDR1 is LNHDA, CDR2 SQIVND (reference sequence). The junction had 6 bases not matched to a gene; V was cut back by 5 bases and J by 2 bases. CDR3 size: 15 residues. In DNA, the CDR3 is TGTGCCAGTAGTCCTGACAGGGGGGTAAACTATGGCTACACCTTC. Protein: CASSPDRGVNYGYTF.

This rearrangement joins TRBV30 to TRBJ2-3; 9 nucleotides align to TRBD2. The V gene end was trimmed by 3 bases and the J gene end by 4 bases; junction bases not matched to a gene: 8. The CDR3 has 15 residues. Looked up from germline, CDR1 is GTSNPN and CDR2 is SVGIG (reference sequence). CDR3: CAWRDLAGFADTQYF. CDR3 nucleotide sequence: TGTGCCTGGAGAGACCTAGCGGGGTTCGCAGATACGCAGTATTTT.

The V gene is TRBV7-8, the J gene TRBJ1-5, with 7 nucleotides matching TRBD1. The CDR3 loop spans 15 amino acids. The ends lost 5 bases at V and 6 bases at J; junction bases unmatched: 10. Germline loops: CDR1 SGHVS, CDR2 FQNEAQ. CDR3 loop: CASSPQTGSGQPQHF. The CDR3, as DNA: TGTGCCAGCAGCCCGCAGACAGGGTCCGGTCAGCCCCAGCATTTT.

This clone occurred once. V gene TRBV7-2 combines with J gene TRBJ2-2, with TRBD2 matching over 14 bases. Per the germline V gene, CDR1 is SGHTA and CDR2 is FQGNSA. V was clipped by 4 bases and J by 6 bases; unmatched bases: 1. The CDR3 sequence is 15 residues long. CDR3 protein: CASSSGLAGAGELFF. CDR3 nucleotide sequence: TGTGCCAGCAGCTCGGGACTAGCGGGAGCCGGGGAGCTGTTTTTT.

The rearrangement uses TRBV28 and TRBJ1-1; 9 positions agree with TRBD1. The CDR3 is 13 amino acids. Trimming removed 6 bases from V and 7 bases from J; junction bases left unmatched: 6. In germline, CDR1 is MDHEN, CDR2 SYDVKM. The CDR3 sequence: CASRDRGTDEAFF. Here the CDR3 DNA reads TGTGCCAGCAGGGACAGGGGTACGGATGAAGCTTTCTTT.

This clone appeared once. J is TRBJ2-1 and V is TRBV7-2; perhaps TRBD2 as D (6 bases). The CDR3 length is 17 residues. V lost 5 bases to trimming and J lost 0 bases, with 17 bases between them. CDR1 is SGHTA and CDR2 is FQGNSA in the germline V gene. CDR3 nucleotides: TGTGCCAGCAGCCGCGTGGGTACGGGAGCCTCCTACAATGAGCAGTTCTTC. Amino acid sequence: CASSRVGTGASYNEQFF. The full variable domain, with the rest looked up from reference TRBV7-2 and TRBJ2-1, is GAGVSQSPSNKVTEKGKDVELRCDPISGHTALYWYRQSLGQGLEFLIYFQGNSAPDKSGLPSDRFSAERTGGSVSTLTIQRTQQEDSAVYLCASSRVGTGASYNEQFFGPGTRLTVL.

This chain links TRBV6-1 with TRBJ1-2; D remains ambiguous. This CDR3 comprises 14 residues. From germline, CDR1 is MNHNS and CDR2 SASEGT. V lost 5 bases and J 6 bases, leaving 16 bases between the germline ends. The CDR3 nucleotides are TGTGCCAGCAGTAAAGACCGGGAGATCGATGGCTACACCTTC. Translated, it gives CASSKDREIDGYTF.

The genes are TRBV13 and TRBJ2-1, with D unclear. In germline, CDR1 is PRHDT, CDR2 FYEKMQ (reference sequence). Trimming shortened V by 6 bases and J by 9 bases, and 9 bases separated the two germline ends. The CDR3 covers 11 residues. CDR3 amino acids: CASRLTGEQFF. CDR3 nucleotide sequence: TGTGCCAGCAGATTAACCGGTGAGCAGTTCTTC.

The CDR3 region has the DNA TGCGCCAGCAGCCGTCTAGCGGGAGGGCAAGATACGCAGTATTTT. Its translation: CASSRLAGGQDTQYF. The chain uses TRBV5-1 and TRBJ2-3; 12 bases align to TRBD2. V trimming: 4 bases; J trimming: 5 bases; junction bases outside the gene matches: 5. Germline V gene sequence: CDR1 SGHRS, CDR2 YFSETQ. This CDR3 has 15 amino acids.

The J gene is TRBJ1-2, the V gene TRBV28; D possibly corresponds to TRBD1 (5 bases). Between the trimmed V and J ends, which lost 5 bases and 5 bases, there was a span of 9 bases. CDR3 length: 12 residues. Germline assignment: CDR1 MDHEN and CDR2 SYDVKM. The CDR3 sequence: CASSQGRYGYTF. Written as DNA, the CDR3 is TGTGCCAGCAGTCAGGGCAGGTATGGCTACACCTTC.

The V call is TRBV11-3, the J call TRBJ2-1; 9 positions match TRBD1. CDR3 size: 15 residues. In germline, CDR1 is SGHNT, CDR2 YENEEA. V dropped 1 base and J dropped 7; count of bases not matched to a gene: 5. The CDR3 loop reads CASSLGQGGMNEQFF. CDR3 DNA sequence: TGTGCCAGCAGCTTAGGACAGGGGGGTATGAATGAGCAGTTCTTC.

This sequence joins TRBV10-3 and TRBJ2-1; the match to TRBD2 covers 8 bases. V was pared by 2 bases and J by 6 bases, with 0 bases of the junction left unmatched. Germline lookup yields CDR1 ENHRY and CDR2 SYGVKD. The CDR3 sequence is 13 residues long. CDR3 nucleotide sequence: TGTGCCATCAGTGAGGGGACTAGCAATGAGCAGTTCTTC. It is translated as CAISEGTSNEQFF.

The CDR3 here is CAIKKGGTEAFF. In nucleotides, the CDR3 is TGTGCCATCAAAAAGGGAGGCACTGAAGCTTTCTTT. This chain connects TRBV10-3 to TRBJ1-1; the D is unclear. The CDR3 contains 12 residues. Germline V lookup: CDR1 ENHRY, CDR2 SYGVKD. The V end lost 7 bases, the J end lost 4 bases, and 10 bases lay between the germline ends.

The chain joins TRBV18 to TRBJ1-1, with TRBD1 matching over 7 bases. The CDR3 has 12 residues. Germline CDR1 and CDR2: KGHSH and LQKENI. Trimming cost V 5 bases and J 6 bases; bases outside gene matches: 3. CDR3 residues: CASSTQGAEAFF. CDR3 DNA sequence: TGTGCCAGCTCAACCCAGGGGGCTGAAGCTTTCTTT.

This clone was recorded once. The chain recombines TRBV27 with TRBJ1-2; D is ambiguous. Germline V gives CDR1 MNHEY, CDR2 SMNVEV (reference sequence). The CDR3 runs to 13 residues. Trimming removed 6 bases from V and 5 bases from J, with 13 bases in between. For the CDR3, the DNA is TGTGCCAGCAGCCCAATGGTCGGTTATGGCTACACCTTC. The encoded protein is CASSPMVGYGYTF.

The rearrangement links TRBV29-1 to TRBJ2-1, with 12 bases fitting TRBD2. There are 14 residues in the CDR3. V shed 8 bases, J shed 7 bases, and the junction held 9 bases outside the gene matches. In germline, CDR1 is SQVTM, CDR2 ANQGSEA. CDR3 residues: CSSNLAGGGNEQFF. CDR3 bases: TGCAGCTCTAACCTAGCGGGAGGGGGGAATGAGCAGTTCTTC.

The CDR3 loop reads CASRRGDRETQYF. CDR3 nucleotides: TGTGCCAGCAGGAGAGGGGACAGGGAGACCCAGTACTTC. The rearrangement uses TRBV25-1 and TRBJ2-5; 8 nucleotides match TRBD1. The CDR3 is 13 amino acids. Germline trimming cut 6 bases from V and 5 bases from J; bases unmatched to any gene: 5. Germline loops: CDR1 MGHDK, CDR2 SYGVNS. Drawing the rest from reference TRBV25-1 and TRBJ2-5, the complete variable domain is EADIYQTPRYLVIGTGKKITLECSQTMGHDKMYWYQQDPGMELHLIHYSYGVNSTEKGDLSSESTVSRIRTEHFPLTLESARPSHTSQYLCASRRGDRETQYFGPGTRLLVL.